Listed below are T cell receptor beta chains from one sample, sequenced in a study of T-cell memory formation after mild COVID-19. Each CDR3 protein is one row after TCRdb ran MiXCR on the 5' RACE reads. The sample comprises roughly 370,000 distinct CDR3 sequences, 15% to 20% of which are singletons, and roughly 21% rests with the top ten. Material for sequencing was PBMCs or a T cell subset sorted from them (not recorded which). Receptor source: a man younger than 35 who had mild COVID-19 (a few samples of this study predate the infection). Cell type and time point are not known. Both conserved end residues are part of each CDR3. The D gene is left open where the match is weak. Only some rows state a clone size, as once, few, many or a class for expanded clones.

clone size | D gene | J gene | CDR3 length | V gene | CDR3 protein | CDR3 DNA
many | NA | TRBJ2-3 | 17 | TRBV4-3 | CASSQEPQGTPSDTQYF | TGCGCCAGCAGCCAAGAGCCTCAGGGAACCCCCTCAGATACGCAGTATTTT
NA | TRBD1 | TRBJ2-4 | 15 | TRBV29-1 | CSVAVPGTGLTIQYF | TGCAGCGTTGCAGTACCCGGGACAGGGTTAACCATTCAGTACTTC
many | NA | TRBJ1-3 | 15 | TRBV20-1 | CSARGGADSGNTIYF | TGCAGTGCTAGGGGGGGGGCAGACTCTGGAAACACCATATATTTT
NA | TRBD2 | TRBJ2-7 | 15 | TRBV5-1 | CASSSGGHGVYEQYF | TGCGCCAGCAGCTCGGGGGGTCATGGGGTCTACGAGCAGTACTTC
NA | TRBD2 | TRBJ2-2 | 15 | TRBV29-1 | CSVEDQRGGPGELFF | TGCAGCGTTGAAGATCAGCGGGGGGGTCCCGGGGAGCTGTTTTTT
NA | TRBD2 | TRBJ2-2 | 20 | TRBV7-2 | CASSSRPQLAGGKNTGELFF | TGTGCCAGCAGCTCCCGACCCCAACTAGCGGGGGGAAAGAACACCGGGGAGCTGTTTTTT
few | NA | TRBJ2-1 | 12 | TRBV9 | CASSANYNEQFF | TGTGCCAGCAGCGCTAACTACAATGAGCAGTTCTTC
few | NA | TRBJ1-1 | 16 | TRBV20-1 | CSARGGGAGVNTEAFF | TGCAGTGCTAGAGGGGGGGGAGCTGGGGTTAACACTGAAGCTTTCTTT
NA | NA | TRBJ2-6 | 16 | TRBV13 | CASSLNSLSGANVLTF | TGTGCCAGCAGTCTTAACTCACTCTCTGGGGCCAACGTCCTGACTTTC
many | NA | TRBJ1-1 | 15 | TRBV7-9 | CASSPERRMNTEAFF | TGTGCCAGCAGCCCAGAAAGGAGGATGAACACTGAAGCTTTCTTT
few | NA | TRBJ2-5 | 13 | TRBV7-3 | CASSSATGETQYF | TGTGCCAGCAGCTCGGCCACGGGTGAGACCCAGTACTTC
few | NA | TRBJ2-2 | 13 | TRBV2 | CASSETRTGELFF | TGTGCCAGCAGTGAGACCCGGACCGGGGAGCTGTTTTTT
few | NA | TRBJ2-3 | 15 | TRBV29-1 | CSVEGAWGGTDTQYF | TGCAGCGTTGAAGGTGCTTGGGGCGGCACAGATACGCAGTATTTT
many | NA | TRBJ2-2 | 13 | TRBV3-1 | CASSRRATGELFF | TGTGCCAGCAGCCGCCGGGCCACCGGGGAGCTGTTTTTT
NA | NA | TRBJ2-7 | 13 | TRBV5-1 | CATRGGDLAEQYF | TGCGCCACGCGAGGGGGGGACCTCGCCGAGCAGTACTTC
NA | NA | TRBJ1-6 | 16 | TRBV5-1 | CASSLDGGRNNSPLHF | TGCGCCAGCAGCTTGGACGGGGGGCGAAATAATTCACCCCTCCACTTT
NA | NA | TRBJ2-3 | 15 | TRBV6-2/TRBV6-3 | CASCPLGASTDTQYF | TGTGCCAGCTGCCCACTGGGGGCTAGCACAGATACGCAGTATTTT